This is a list of T cell receptor beta chains from one sample in a study of CD8+ T cells in alopecia areata. The data were produced by immunoSEQ multiplex PCR, yet TCRdb's version contains in-frame clones alone and is incomplete. The repertoire holds approximately 210,000 clones, with around 65% as singletons. The input for sequencing was CD4+ T cells sorted from blood, taken at week 44, from a patient treated with tofacitinib. The receptors derive from a human donor with alopecia areata. Both conserved end residues are trimmed from each CDR3.

v_gene,CDR3aa
TRBV7-2,ASSPTSGADTQY
TRBV6-5,ASSPSSDGTQY
TRBV29-1,SVEGQRNTEAF
TRBV6-4,ASRPQGDAGELF
TRBV7-8,ASSLAGTNEQY
TRBV9,ASSKAGRISPLH
TRBV30,AWSVGGYEQY
TRBV4-1,ASSQFRDHNQPQH
TRBV4-3,ASSRDSGGAVNEQF
TRBV29-1,SVAKGSREKLF
TRBV25-1,ASSERQGFYEQY
TRBV7-2,ASSRLRGAYEQY
TRBV4-3,ASSRGLRDYGYT
TRBV7-2,ASSLVFQETQY
TRBV29-1,SVAYRVLGEQY